The present TCR beta chain was sequenced within a study of cytomegalovirus exposure and HLA in healthy donors. Primers: 60 Vbeta forward and 13 Jbeta reverse. Sequenced by immunoSEQ multiplex PCR; TCRdb stores in-frame clones only, minus some. Its table lists tens of thousands of clones. CDR1 SEHNR and CDR2 FQNEAQ come from the germline V gene (reference sequence). V was pared by 5 bases and J by 3 bases, with 7 bases of the junction left unmatched. The CDR3 loop spans 14 amino acids. The clonotype comes from a woman between 25 and 40 years old in good health and CMV-seronegative. The J gene is TRBJ2-7, the V gene TRBV7-9; 7 nucleotides match TRBD2. The material sequenced was PBMCs. The CDR3 protein is CASSPWGGRYEQYF. The CDR3 region has the DNA TGTGCCAGCAGCCCCTGGGGGGGTCGCTACGAGCAGTACTTC.